This T cell receptor beta chain derives from a study of blood T cell repertoires in COVID-19. The CDR3 runs to 16 residues. Germline CDR1 is LNHDA and CDR2 is SQIVND (reference sequence). The V gene end was trimmed by 2 bases and the J gene end by 2 bases; junction bases not matched to a gene: 5. Here immunoSEQ multiplex PCR was the method, and the copy in TCRdb shows in-frame clones only, minus some. The sample has 180,000 or so clones, 70% to 90% seen once. The material sequenced was peripheral blood. V is TRBV19 and J is TRBJ2-1; 8 nucleotides align to TRBD1. This clonotype was obtained from a human donor with active or convalescent COVID-19. The donor label of this sample is uncertain. This CDR3 reads CASSISARGPYNEQFF. DNA of the CDR3: TGTGCCAGTAGTATATCGGCCAGGGGGCCCTACAATGAGCAGTTCTTC.